Listed below are T cell receptor beta chains from one sample, sequenced in a study of molecular identifiers for immune sequencing clone quantification. TCRdb analysed the PCR reads with MiXCR anew, one entry per CDR3 protein. The repertoire includes just under 650,000 distinct CDR3 sequences, less than 20% of them detected once, and roughly 0.85% sits in the top ten. Sequences were obtained from naive CD8+ T cells from blood, with Jurkat cell RNA spiked in. These receptors were taken from a human donor in good health. Some libraries in this study had Jurkat cell RNA spiked in. Both conserved end residues are part of each CDR3.

TRBV4-3 | CASSQPGQGKETQYF
TRBV27 | CASRGTSGANVLTF
TRBV12-3/TRBV12-4 | CASSLDGGQNTEAFF
TRBV7-9 | CASSLGRGRVNTEAFF
TRBV7-2 | CASSFGVATDEQFF
TRBV11-2 | CASSLEPATGELFF
TRBV2 | CASSRTGAIRDTQYF
TRBV7-9 | CASSPDRAQVNTEAFF
TRBV20-1 | CSAGDSLAGVSYEQYF
TRBV4-3 | CASSQDMSEETQYF
TRBV5-1 | CASRSIAGGLDEQFF
TRBV7-8 | CASSLAWPGSTVGTDTQYF
TRBV4-3 | CASSQEGRQTYGYTF
TRBV4-1 | CASSQQGRSNQPQHF
TRBV6-6 | CASSPQTALLPNTEAFF
TRBV19 | CASSPMASGTYEQYF
TRBV28 | CASSSGTGVYIDMAFF
TRBV7-2 | CASSLGVRASTDTQYF
TRBV28 | CASSLKSSYGQYF
TRBV5-6 | CASSLEPGHNEQFF
TRBV11-2 | CASSFPGTRQETQYF
TRBV9 | CASSAVSLRTDTQYF
TRBV20-1 | CSSVETNEQFF
TRBV12-3/TRBV12-4 | CASSSLDRDEQYF